This paragraph reports one T cell receptor (beta chain). What it binds is not known. The data belong to a study of tumor-infiltrating lymphocytes in primary liver carcinoma. Whole-study results and caveats: Tumor region pairs showed greater overlap than either tumor-adjacent or tumor-blood pairs did.

A constant-region primer primed TCR beta cDNA synthesis from roughly 510 ng of total RNA. Three-round nested multiplex PCR performed with slightly modified ARM-PCR produced the TCR beta libraries. A C-beta reverse primer was combined with TRBV1-TRBV30 forward primers in the first two PCR rounds, and each round had approximately 9 cycles. TCRdb analysed the multiplex PCR reads with MiXCR anew, one entry per CDR3 protein. The repertoire includes approximately 64,000 distinct CDR3 sequences, 71% of them detected once, and less than 45% sits in the top ten. CDR3 length: 15 residues. Germline CDR1 is SGHRS and CDR2 is YFSETQ. V was pared by 6 bases and J by 3 bases, with 11 bases of the junction left unmatched. Bulk tissue was left unsorted, and RNA and DNA were co-extracted from around 18-30 mg of it. Chronic HBV infection, which was untreated, was present in the patients.

This TCR was recovered from a man aged 40-50 years with primary liver carcinoma and hepatitis B virus infection. Sequencing used liver tumor tissue from sampling region 4. Sample subset: tumor region T4, right-lateral pole. V and J are TRBV5-1 and TRBJ2-7, with 8 bases identical to TRBD2. This CDR3 is CASTTTSESLYEQYF. DNA of the CDR3: TGCGCCAGCACCACGACTAGCGAGAGTCTCTACGAGCAGTACTTC.